This is a list of T cell receptor beta chains from one sample in a study of cytomegalovirus exposure and HLA in healthy donors. Method: immunoSEQ multiplex PCR; TCRdb's copy keeps in-frame clones and lacks some. The table lists 150,000 to 200,000 clones, around 80% of them singletons. Sequenced sample: PBMCs. The receptors were gathered from a woman aged 25 to 45 in good health and CMV-seropositive. CDR3s include the opening cysteine and the closing phenylalanine or tryptophan. D genes are given only for firm matches. Clone size is given for some rows only: seen once, a few or many times, or a class if the clone is expanded.

j_call,clone_size,d_call,v_call,cdr3_nt,cdr3_aa
TRBJ1-2,.,.,TRBV30,TGTGCCCGCGAAAGCGGGGTGGAGGGCTACACCTTC,CARESGVEGYTF
TRBJ2-7,.,.,TRBV15,TGTGCCACCAGTATCAGGCCCGAAAGTTCCTACGAGCAGTACTTC,CATSIRPESSYEQYF
TRBJ2-7,.,TRBD2,TRBV11-2,TGTGCCAGCAGCTTAGGGCTAGCGGAGAACTACGAGCAGTACTTC,CASSLGLAENYEQYF
TRBJ2-7,.,TRBD2,TRBV28,TGTGCCAGCAGTCCCCCGACTAGCGGGATCTACGAGCAGTACTTC,CASSPPTSGIYEQYF
TRBJ2-2,.,.,TRBV6-6,TGTGCCAGCAGCAAAGGGGGGGCAGCGAACACCGGGGAGCTGTTTTTT,CASSKGGAANTGELFF
TRBJ2-7,.,.,TRBV27,TGTGCCAGCAGTTGGTCTATCGCCTACGAGCAGTACTTC,CASSWSIAYEQYF
TRBJ2-7,.,.,TRBV28,TGTGCCAGCAGTGCTGAGACTGGTAGGCAGTACTTC,CASSAETGRQYF
TRBJ1-5,.,.,TRBV4-2,TGTGCCAGCAGCCAAGGGGACATCGACGGGTCCCAGCATTTT,CASSQGDIDGSQHF
TRBJ1-5,.,.,TRBV19,TGTGCCAGTAGTAAGTCAGGTTGGAATCAGCCCCAGCATTTT,CASSKSGWNQPQHF
TRBJ1-1,once,.,TRBV9,TGTGCCAGCAGCCCGGCGGTGAACACTGAAGCTTTCTTT,CASSPAVNTEAFF
TRBJ2-5,.,.,TRBV6-5,TGTGCCAGCATGGTACGGGAGTACTTAGGAGAGACCCAGTACTTC,CASMVREYLGETQYF
TRBJ2-5,.,.,TRBV5-4,TGTGCCAGCAGCTTGGCACGGGGAGAGACCCAGTACTTC,CASSLARGETQYF
TRBJ2-7,.,TRBD2,TRBV6-5,TGTGCCAGCAGTCGACCGGGACTAGCGAAGGACGAGCAGTACTTC,CASSRPGLAKDEQYF
TRBJ2-7,.,TRBD2,TRBV27,TGTGCCAGCAGTTCAAATATCCCCAAACTAGCGGCATGGCACGAGCAGTACTTC,CASSSNIPKLAAWHEQYF
TRBJ1-1,.,TRBD1,TRBV27,TGTGCCAGCAGTTTCGGGACAGGGGGCACTGAAGCTTTCTTT,CASSFGTGGTEAFF